The 13 T cell receptor beta chains below were found in one sample sequenced in a study of T cell repertoires in cytomegalovirus infection. TCRdb fed the reads into MiXCR, producing one record per CDR3 protein. The table lists 150,000 or so distinct CDR3 sequences, 15% to 20% of them singletons. Sequencing was performed on CD8+ T cells from PBMCs. The receptor set was obtained from a human donor in good health (CMV status not recorded). Some clones in this sample may be carry-over from other donors' samples.

The chain joins TRBV6-2 or TRBV6-3 to TRBJ1-1; possibly TRBD1 for D (6 bases). CDR3 size: 15 residues. Per germline, CDR1 MNHEY and CDR2 SVGEGT. V dropped 2 bases and J dropped 0 bases, with 10 bases sitting between them. CDR3 in amino acids: CASSYLRGVNTEAFF. The CDR3 DNA reads TGTGCCAGCAGTTACCTCAGGGGTGTGAACACTGAAGCTTTCTTT.

Only a few counts were recorded for this clonotype. The conserved phenylalanine or tryptophan is not found at the CDR3 terminus, so this likely reflects a read error. CDR3 coding DNA: TGTGCCAGCAGTTCCCCACAGGTGGCCAAAAACATTCAGTACTCC. This sequence encodes CASSSPQVAKNIQYS. The V gene is TRBV28, the J gene TRBJ2-4; TRBD1 might be the D (5 bases). CDR3 length: 15 residues. V shed 4 bases and J shed 1 base, with 11 bases lying between them. The V gene's germline CDR1 is MDHEN and CDR2 SYDVKM.

In this sample, this clonotype turned up a few times. This chain joins TRBV7-9 and TRBJ1-2; D ambiguous. The CDR3 has 13 amino acids. Trimming removed 10 bases from V and 5 bases from J, with 17 bases in between. CDR1 is SEHNR and CDR2 is FQNEAQ in the germline V gene (reference sequence). CDR3 sequence reads: CATEDQTDYGYTF. DNA of the CDR3: TGTGCCACCGAAGACCAGACTGATTATGGCTACACCTTC.

Only one count was recorded for this clonotype. The chain uses TRBV7-9 and TRBJ1-2; possible D gene TRBD1, 6 bases. This CDR3 region has 16 residues. Germline V gene sequence: CDR1 SEHNR, CDR2 FQNEAQ (reference sequence). V lost 5 bases and J 7 bases, leaving 23 bases between the germline ends. The CDR3 here is CASSTRTGTLGLGYTF. Written as DNA, the CDR3 is TGTGCCAGCAGCACCAGAACAGGGACCCTCGGCCTTGGCTACACCTTC. Using reference TRBV7-9 and TRBJ1-2 for the parts outside the CDR3, the full variable domain is DTGVSQNPRHKITKRGQNVTFRCDPISEHNRLYWYRQTLGQGPEFLTYFQNEAQLEKSRLLSDRFSAERPKGSFSTLEIQRTEQGDSAMYLCASSTRTGTLGLGYTFGSGTRLTVV.

This chain connects TRBV29-1 to TRBJ2-1; 11 bases align to TRBD2. This CDR3 comprises 14 residues. CDR1 is SQVTM and CDR2 is ANQGSEA in the germline V gene. Trimming cost V 4 bases and J 4 bases; bases outside gene matches: 3. CDR3 loop: CSVVVAGGYNEQFF. In nucleotides, the CDR3 is TGCAGCGTTGTGGTAGCGGGGGGGTACAATGAGCAGTTCTTC.

The chain has TRBV7-9 and TRBJ2-7, with TRBD1 identical over 8 bases. Per germline, CDR1 SEHNR and CDR2 FQNEAQ (reference sequence). Trimming at V came to 11 bases and at J to 5 bases, leaving 11 bases not matched to a gene. The CDR3 loop spans 13 amino acids. CDR3 protein: CAFFQGASDEQYF. The CDR3 nucleotides read TGTGCCTTCTTCCAGGGGGCGTCCGACGAGCAGTACTTC.

The chain uses TRBV7-9 and TRBJ1-2, with D unresolved. The CDR3 spans 14 residues. Germline V lookup: CDR1 SEHNR, CDR2 FQNEAQ (reference sequence). V was cut by 1 base and J by 10 bases, with 16 bases left in between. The CDR3 loop reads CASSLVLAKTDYTF. The CDR3 DNA reads as TGTGCCAGCAGCTTAGTTCTAGCGAAAACAGACTACACCTTC.

CDR3 loop: CSVESAGGGNTIYF. CDR3 sequence (DNA): TGCAGCGTTGAATCGGCAGGAGGGGGAAACACCATATATTTT. V gene TRBV29-1 combines with J gene TRBJ1-3; D call uncertain. The CDR3 is 14 residues long. Looked up from germline, CDR1 is SQVTM and CDR2 is ANQGSEA. V lost 2 bases and J lost 4, with 12 bases in between.

The V gene is TRBV6-2 or TRBV6-3, the J gene TRBJ2-7, with 7 bases lining up with TRBD1. V shed 4 bases, J shed 5 bases, and the junction held 11 bases outside the gene matches. Germline V CDR1 and CDR2: MNHEY, SVGEGT. The CDR3 totals 15 residues. DNA for the CDR3: TGTGCCAGCAGTTGGAAACCAGAAGGGGGCCACGAGCAGTACTTC. Protein sequence: CASSWKPEGGHEQYF.

The chain has TRBV7-2 and TRBJ1-1; no definite D call. CDR3 size: 12 residues. V was trimmed by 8 bases and J by 0 bases, leaving 7 bases between them. Germline values: CDR1 SGHTA, CDR2 FQGNSA. The CDR3: CASGLMNTEAFF. In DNA, the CDR3 is TGTGCCAGCGGATTAATGAACACTGAAGCTTTCTTT.

In this sample, this clonotype turned up a few times. The chain is built from TRBV28 and TRBJ2-7, with 14 positions matching TRBD2. Germline CDR1 reads MDHEN; CDR2 reads SYDVKM. There are 15 residues in the CDR3. The V gene end was trimmed by 5 bases and the J gene end by 4 bases; junction bases not matched to a gene: 4. As DNA, the CDR3 is TGTGCCAGCAGTATCTGGACTAGCGGGGGGTACGAGCAGTACTTC. As protein: CASSIWTSGGYEQYF.

A few counts support this clonotype. This chain joins TRBV3-1 and TRBJ2-2; D unresolved. V gave up 0 bases and J gave up 11 bases, with 4 bases separating them. In germline, CDR1 is LGHDT, CDR2 YNNKEL (reference sequence). The CDR3 runs to 11 residues. The CDR3 here is CASSQEGELFF. CDR3 nucleotide sequence: TGTGCCAGCAGCCAAGAGGGTGAGCTGTTTTTT.

The chain employs TRBV6-6 and TRBJ2-4; D possibly matches TRBD1 or TRBD2 (5 bases each). V was pared by 10 bases and J by 0 bases, with 13 bases between. Looked up from germline, CDR1 is MNHNY and CDR2 is SVGAGI (reference sequence). The CDR3 extends over 14 amino acids. DNA of the CDR3: TGTGCCATCCGGACCGGGACAGCCAAAAACATTCAGTACTTC. Encoded protein: CAIRTGTAKNIQYF.